The source of this T cell receptor beta chain is a study of technical replicates of blood from a few donors (TCRdb year 2017). The CDR3 sequence holds 14 residues, the cysteine and phenylalanine included. Of the read, only the CDR3 DNA is kept; its 42 bases are in frame from base 1. As encoded in the germline V gene (reference sequence), CDR1 is LNHDA while CDR2 is SQIVND. Trimming takes 4 bases off V and 9 bases off J; junction bases not matched to a gene: 9. Receptors were amplified or captured by the immunoSEQ multiplex PCR assay. TCRdb retrieved this table from immuneACCESS and kept in-frame rearrangements only. Not all clones are present; in checked studies, unresolved V genes account for under half, and no reason is known for the remainder. The table for this sample lists 65,000 to 90,000 clones; 93% of them were counted only once. Under 0.3% of the sample is in the top ten clones. As concerns this clone: The antigen this receptor binds is unknown. It has no much larger one-base neighbor in the sample; base qualities were not kept.

The receptor was derived from a human donor in good health. Recombination joined TRBV19 with TRBJ1-1, with 9 middle bases fitting TRBD1. The sequencing sample was made of T cells isolated from PBMCs. The CDR3 has the sequence CASSTPGQGVKAFF. The DNA is TGTGCCAGTAGTACTCCGGGACAGGGTGTAAAAGCTTTCTTT.